A selection of T cell receptor beta chains follows, all from one sample in a study of beta chain features in type 1 diabetes. Repertoires were generated with immunoSEQ multiplex PCR, while TCRdb's copy carries only in-frame clones and drops some. The profile shows 140,000 to 150,000 clones, 40% to 60% of them singletons. Material: Tregs from blood. Every receptor here comes from a man between 18 and 29 years old in good health. Each CDR3 is given with its conserved first and last residue. The D gene is left open where the match is weak. The size entry is marked missing in some rows and otherwise reads once, few, many or a size class.

D gene	CDR3 length	V gene	clone size	J gene	CDR3 DNA	CDR3 protein
TRBD1	15	TRBV13	few	TRBJ2-7	TGTGCCAGCAGCCCCGGGACAGGGGCGACCTACGAGCAGTACTTC	CASSPGTGATYEQYF
TRBD2	14	TRBV5-1	-	TRBJ2-3	TGCGCCAGCAGCCGCGGGACTATGACAGATACGCAGTATTTT	CASSRGTMTDTQYF
-	14	TRBV7-2	-	TRBJ2-7	TGTGCCAGCAGCTTTCGACAGAGATCCTACGAGCAGTACTTC	CASSFRQRSYEQYF
-	15	TRBV28	-	TRBJ1-4	TGTGCCAGCAGTTTAATACAGGCAACTAATGAAAAACTGTTTTTT	CASSLIQATNEKLFF
-	17	TRBV10-3	-	TRBJ1-2	TGTGCCATCAGTTTATTGCCGTCAGGAGGTGAAGACTATGGCTACACCTTC	CAISLLPSGGEDYGYTF
-	14	TRBV7-2	few	TRBJ2-7	TGTGCCAGCAGCTTAATGGGGGGAGGCTACGAGCAGTACTTC	CASSLMGGGYEQYF
TRBD1	15	TRBV25-1	-	TRBJ2-7	TGTGCCAGCAGTGAATATGAGGGGGCAGGCTACGAGCAGTACTTC	CASSEYEGAGYEQYF
TRBD1	15	TRBV7-3	-	TRBJ2-1	TGTGCCAGCAGCTTAAAGGGACAGAACTACAATGAGCAGTTCTTC	CASSLKGQNYNEQFF
-	14	TRBV7-2	few	TRBJ1-5	TGTGCCAGCAGCCCAACAGGGCGCAATCAGCCCCAGCATTTT	CASSPTGRNQPQHF
-	12	TRBV7-9	-	TRBJ2-7	TGTGCCAGCAGCCCCAGGACCTACGAGCAGTACTTC	CASSPRTYEQYF
-	14	TRBV6-6	-	TRBJ2-7	TGTGCCAGCAGTTACTCTACAGGATATTACGAGCAGTACTTC	CASSYSTGYYEQYF
-	14	TRBV2	-	TRBJ1-5	TGTGCCAGCAGTGAACGGGAGGCGATTCAGCCCCAGCATTTT	CASSEREAIQPQHF
TRBD1	16	TRBV7-8	-	TRBJ2-1	TGTGCCAGCAGCTCATCCGGGACAGGGGCATACAATGAGCAGTTCTTC	CASSSSGTGAYNEQFF
-	11	TRBV30	-	TRBJ2-7	TGTGCCTGGAGCAGCGCCTACGAGCAGTACTTC	CAWSSAYEQYF
TRBD1	16	TRBV18	once	TRBJ1-1	TGTGCCAGCTCACCTCAATCCAGGGGGCGGAACACTGAAGCTTTCTTT	CASSPQSRGRNTEAFF
-	15	TRBV9	-	TRBJ2-1	TGTGCCAGCAGCCCGGGGGACGCCCGCTACAATGAGCAGTTCTTC	CASSPGDARYNEQFF
TRBD2	18	TRBV19	-	TRBJ2-1	TGTGCCAGTAGTATTGGACTAGCGGGAGGGAGCTCCTACAATGAGCAGTTCTTC	CASSIGLAGGSSYNEQFF
TRBD1	15	TRBV6-1	-	TRBJ1-5	TGTGCCAGCAGTTTGGACAGGGGGCTTGGGCAGCCCCAGCATTTT	CASSLDRGLGQPQHF
-	12	TRBV7-2	-	TRBJ2-7	TGTGCCAGCAGCTTAAGCGGCTACGAGCAGTACTTC	CASSLSGYEQYF
TRBD1	15	TRBV5-1	-	TRBJ1-5	TGCGCCAGCAGCTTGGGGGCAGGGGGTCTTCAGCCCCAGCATTTT	CASSLGAGGLQPQHF
-	13	TRBV29-1	-	TRBJ1-2	TGCAGCGTTGGGGGCGGATATACCTATGGCTACACCTTC	CSVGGGYTYGYTF
TRBD1	13	TRBV7-8	-	TRBJ1-2	TGTGCCAGCAGCCATCGGACAGGGGCTGGCTACACCTTC	CASSHRTGAGYTF
TRBD2	16	TRBV7-2	few	TRBJ2-1	TGTGCCAGCAGCCAAGGGGGACTAGCGGCATACAATGAGCAGTTCTTC	CASSQGGLAAYNEQFF
TRBD2	16	TRBV5-6	few	TRBJ2-1	TGTGCCAGCAGCTTGGGCGGGAGTGGTTCCTACAATGAGCAGTTCTTC	CASSLGGSGSYNEQFF
TRBD1	15	TRBV5-4	-	TRBJ1-2	TGTGCCAGCAGCTTGTCCGCCAGGGGGCTTTATGGCTACACCTTC	CASSLSARGLYGYTF
TRBD2	14	TRBV7-2	-	TRBJ2-2	TGCGCCAGCAGCCGAACTAGCGACACCGGGGAGCTGTTTTTT	CASSRTSDTGELFF
TRBD1	14	TRBV4-3	few	TRBJ2-7	TGCGCCAGCAGCCAGCGCCGGGACAGGGACGAGCAGTACTTC	CASSQRRDRDEQYF
-	16	TRBV5-1	-	TRBJ1-2	TGCGCCAGCAGCTTGCCACAGGAAAGGGGGTATTATGGCTACACCTTC	CASSLPQERGYYGYTF
-	15	TRBV5-4	-	TRBJ2-3	TGTGCCAGCAGCTTGTCTGGCAGATCGACAGATACGCAGTATTTT	CASSLSGRSTDTQYF
TRBD1	16	TRBV5-6	-	TRBJ1-2	TGTGCCAGCAGCTTCGGACAGGGGGGGACTAACTATGGCTACACCTTC	CASSFGQGGTNYGYTF
-	17	TRBV25-1	few	TRBJ2-1	TGTGCCAGCAGTGAGGCGGGACCCCGAGATGGGGTCGATGAGCAGTTCTTC	CASSEAGPRDGVDEQFF
-	12	TRBV5-6	once	TRBJ2-3	TGTGCCAGCAGGGCCAGCACAGATACGCAGTATTTT	CASRASTDTQYF
-	15	TRBV7-9	-	TRBJ1-2	TGTGCCAGCAGCTTAGCGGGAGCCAGGGGCTATGGCTACACCTTC	CASSLAGARGYGYTF
-	16	TRBV7-9	few	TRBJ2-1	TGTGCCAGCAGCACACCAGGGAATTTGGCCTACAATGAGCAGTTCTTC	CASSTPGNLAYNEQFF
-	17	TRBV7-9	few	TRBJ2-1	TGTGCCAGCAGCCCAAAACGGTTACTGGGGGCTTACAATGAGCAGTTCTTC	CASSPKRLLGAYNEQFF
-	15	TRBV6-5	-	TRBJ2-7	TGTGCCAGCAGTTACTCGCCGGGGGACTCCTACGAGCAGTACTTC	CASSYSPGDSYEQYF
TRBD1	15	TRBV7-3	few	TRBJ2-2	TGTGCCAGCAGCTTGGGGACAGGGCCTTCCGGGGAGCTGTTTTTT	CASSLGTGPSGELFF
-	13	TRBV9	-	TRBJ2-1	TGTGCCAGCAGCGTAGATTCCGGAGCTGAGCAGTTCTTC	CASSVDSGAEQFF
TRBD2	18	TRBV7-2	-	TRBJ2-3	TGTGCCAGCAGCCCGTCTAGCGGGGGGGCCGTAGGGACAGATACGCAGTATTTT	CASSPSSGGAVGTDTQYF
-	13	TRBV5-4	few	TRBJ2-3	TGTGCCAGCAGCTTGTCGAGCACAGATACGCAGTATTTT	CASSLSSTDTQYF
TRBD2	13	TRBV6-1	-	TRBJ2-1	TGTGCCAGCAGTAGACTAGCGGGGACTGAGCAGTTCTTC	CASSRLAGTEQFF
-	15	TRBV7-2	few	TRBJ1-1	TGTGCCAGCAGCTTAATTCAACAGGGGAACACTGAAGCTTTCTTT	CASSLIQQGNTEAFF
-	13	TRBV25-1	few	TRBJ2-5	TGTGCCAGCAGTGAATCAGGGTTGGAGACCCAGTACTTC	CASSESGLETQYF
-	15	TRBV5-1	-	TRBJ2-1	TGCGCCAGCAGCTTGGCGGGAGTGTCCTACAATGAGCAGTTCTTC	CASSLAGVSYNEQFF
TRBD1	15	TRBV5-1	-	TRBJ2-6	TGCGCCAGCAGCTCACAGGGGCCTGGGGCCAACGTCCTGACTTTC	CASSSQGPGANVLTF
-	12	TRBV6-1	-	TRBJ2-7	TGTGCCAGCAGTGAAACCCAGGACACTCCGTACTTC	CASSETQDTPYF
TRBD1	16	TRBV18	-	TRBJ1-1	TGTGCCAGCTCACCACCAATACAGGGGGCGGATACTGAAGCTTTCTTT	CASSPPIQGADTEAFF
TRBD1	12	TRBV7-9	once	TRBJ2-3	TGTGCCAGCAGCTTCGGGACAGAACGAAGGTATTTT	CASSFGTERRYF
-	13	TRBV6-6	-	TRBJ1-1	TGTGCCAGCAGTAACTCCCGGAACACTGAAGCTTTCTTT	CASSNSRNTEAFF
-	14	TRBV30	-	TRBJ2-6	TGTGCCTGGAATTCCGGGAATGGGGCCAACGTCCTGACTTTC	CAWNSGNGANVLTF
-	15	TRBV28	few	TRBJ1-5	TGTGCCAGCAGTTTCTGGGCAGGGAACAATCAGCCCCAGCATTTT	CASSFWAGNNQPQHF
TRBD2	17	TRBV29-1	-	TRBJ2-1	TGCAGCACCTGGCGGTCCTTCCGGACTAGCGGATACAATGAGCAGTTCTTC	CSTWRSFRTSGYNEQFF